Listed below are T cell receptor beta chains from one sample, sequenced in a study of tumor-infiltrating lymphocytes in oesophageal squamous cell carcinoma. TCRdb ran MiXCR on the PCR reads and lists one entry per CDR3 protein. The sample has about 23,000 distinct CDR3 sequences, about 40% seen once; the top ten hold 23%. Sequencing used esophageal tumor tissue. All receptors come from a male donor with esophageal squamous cell carcinoma. Both conserved end residues are part of each CDR3. Fields, in order: J gene, clone size, V gene, CDR3 protein. A clone size is listed for some rows: how often the clone was seen (once, few, many), or a class if it is expanded.

TRBJ2-1,few,TRBV6-6,CASSYGQGGGEQFF
TRBJ1-1,few,TRBV7-2,CASSFGGSNEQFF
TRBJ2-4,-,TRBV6-9,CASSYWTGRFSPLHF
TRBJ2-2,-,TRBV6-1,CASSEGLITGELFF
TRBJ2-7,many,TRBV5-5,CASSFRAGAYEQYF
TRBJ1-1,few,TRBV10-1,CASSPGDRGTEAFF
TRBJ2-5,-,TRBV7-8,CTSSPTIGELFF
TRBJ1-1,once,TRBV6-8,CASSYSTTEAFF
-,-,TRBV7-9,CASSLGPTYGYTF
TRBJ2-1,-,TRBV6-2/TRBV6-3,CASSYPWTNEQFF
TRBJ2-1,many,TRBV11-3,CASSLDRYNEQFF
-,once,TRBV7-6,CASSSLAGDQETQYF
TRBJ2-3,-,TRBV11-2,CASAWGGTDTQYF
-,-,TRBV2,CASSALADTYEQYF
TRBJ2-1,once,TRBV7-4,CASSPRGSGRSDNEQFF
-,-,TRBV12-3/TRBV12-4,CASSGLAGGYEQYF
-,-,TRBV12-3/TRBV12-4,CASSGTFSYEQYF
TRBJ1-2,few,TRBV5-1,CASSRNRVVDGYTF
TRBJ2-6,few,TRBV7-6,CASSLEYKAGANVLTF
TRBJ2-7,medium-sized,TRBV7-2,CASSFRDGTYEQYF
-,-,TRBV7-2,CASSLAAGGAGEQYF
TRBJ2-2,many,TRBV10-3,CAISQERGYGELFF
TRBJ2-6,-,TRBV7-6,CASSLAGGANVLTF
TRBJ2-5,-,TRBV7-6,CASSRHDRLETQYF
-,-,TRBV6-5,CASSETSGGANIQYF
TRBJ1-1,-,TRBV7-2,CASSLSVRMNTEAFF
TRBJ2-1,-,TRBV7-6,CASSRGASGRPSTDTQFF
TRBJ2-4,-,TRBV7-8,CASSYRTGAGLAGGLAKNIQYF
-,-,TRBV6-1,CACSAIGVHRETQYF
TRBJ2-3,few,TRBV9,CASSVGAADTQYF
TRBJ2-7,few,TRBV20-1,CSARTLNSSYEQYF
-,-,TRBV19,CASSGLAGGQETQYF
TRBJ2-3,-,TRBV11-2,CASSLDGLPWGTDTQYF
TRBJ2-1,many,TRBV15,CATSRDRGGSIDEQFF
TRBJ1-2,medium-sized,TRBV7-9,CASSPSLGDRGTDGYTF
-,-,TRBV7-2,CASSLVSVPEQYF
TRBJ2-7,many,TRBV24-1,CATSVGSGSYEQYF
-,-,TRBV5-8,CASSPPGLRRLNEQYF
-,-,TRBV19,CASSIQGFEETQYF
TRBJ1-4,many,TRBV2,CASSKNRGEKLFF
TRBJ2-3,medium-sized,TRBV7-6,CASSLASGGGTDTQYF
TRBJ1-1,many,TRBV6-1,CASSLAGNTEAFF
TRBJ1-3,many,TRBV5-6,CASSYRRGRIGGTGNTIYF
TRBJ2-2,medium-sized,TRBV7-9,CASSLAPGSGELFF
TRBJ2-1,few,TRBV7-6,CASSQGGDEQFF
-,-,TRBV7-2,CASSLYGLAIYEQYF
TRBJ2-6,many,TRBV27,CASGPLGSGANVLTF
-,-,TRBV7-3,CASSKTQGAGETQYF
TRBJ2-3,medium-sized,TRBV7-3,CASSSFQGDTQYF
TRBJ2-6,many,TRBV4-1,CASSHALAGGSVSGANVLTF
TRBJ1-5,-,TRBV11-2,CASSLDREPRPQHF
TRBJ1-2,many,TRBV5-6,CASSLASRDGYTF
TRBJ2-7,-,TRBV7-2,CASSLGGTHLPSYEQYF
-,few,TRBV7-2,CASSPRVSYEQYF